This passage covers 15 T cell receptor beta chains from one sample sequenced in a study of blood T cell repertoires in COVID-19 (dated by TCRdb to 2020 to 2022). Preparation of the library involved the immunoSEQ multiplex PCR assay. Drawn from immuneACCESS, this table holds only the in-frame rearrangements with V and J called that TCRdb kept. Clones are partly lost; checked studies trace under half to an unresolved V gene and leave the rest unexplained. This sample holds over 150,000 clones; under 95% were observed only once. The ten largest clones take up about 0.55% of the sample. Sequencing used peripheral blood. Receptors originate from a man aged 45 to 65 with acute or convalescent COVID-19.

This chain joins TRBV6-5 and TRBJ2-3; D remains unclear. The CDR3 totals 15 residues. Germline V gene data show CDR1 as MNHEY and CDR2 as SVGAGI. V shed 6 bases and J shed 8 bases, with 21 bases lying between them. The CDR3 DNA is TGTGCCAGCAGAAAACAGAACCCCGGCCGTGGTACGCAGTATTTT. This translates into CASRKQNPGRGTQYF.

The chain combines TRBV27 with TRBJ2-3; D remains ambiguous. The CDR3 length is 17 residues. Germline V CDR1 and CDR2: MNHEY, SMNVEV (reference sequence). Trimming shortened V by 1 base and J by 2 bases, and 16 bases separated the two germline ends. CDR3 DNA sequence: TGTGCCAGCAGTTTATTCCCCCTCCCCGGTAACACAGATACGCAGTATTTT. Amino acids: CASSLFPLPGNTDTQYF.

Note on this clone: Within the sample, other DNA sequences also encode this same CDR3. The J gene is TRBJ2-5, the V gene TRBV5-1, with 7 bases aligning to TRBD2. CDR1 and CDR2 (germline): SGHRS, YFSETQ. V lost 0 bases and J lost 5; bases outside the gene matches: 1. The CDR3 sequence is 13 residues long. The CDR3 DNA reads TGCGCCAGCAGCTTGGCCGGGGGGGAGACCCAGTACTTC. It translates to CASSLAGGETQYF.

The chain uses TRBV7-2 and TRBJ1-2; D is undetermined. CDR1 SGHTA and CDR2 FQGNSA come from the germline V gene. V was cut by 5 bases and J by 2 bases, with 15 bases left in between. This CDR3 has 15 residues. The DNA of the CDR3 is TGTGCCAGCAGCCAAACAGTGCAGGCCAACTATGGCTACACCTTC. As protein: CASSQTVQANYGYTF.

J is TRBJ2-1 and V is TRBV18, with 10 bases that match TRBD2. The germline V gene has CDR1 KGHSH and CDR2 LQKENI. This CDR3 has 15 amino acids. The trim removed 4 bases at V and 5 bases at J, leaving 5 bases unmatched. CDR3: CASSRGLAADNEQFF. Written as DNA, the CDR3 is TGTGCCAGCTCACGAGGACTAGCGGCCGACAATGAGCAGTTCTTC. Variable domain in full (rest from reference TRBV18 and TRBJ2-1): NAGVMQNPRHLVRRRGQEARLRCSPMKGHSHVYWYRQLPEEGLKFMVYLQKENIIDESGMPKERFSAEFPKEGPSILRIQQVVRGDSAAYFCASSRGLAADNEQFFGPGTRLTVL.

This chain joins TRBV3-1 (or the pseudogene TRBV3-2) and TRBJ2-5, with 7 nucleotides matching TRBD1. V dropped 0 bases and J dropped 2; count of bases not matched to a gene: 9. Germline-derived CDR1 and CDR2 are LGHDT and YNNKEL (reference sequence). The length of the CDR3 is 17 residues. The CDR3 is CASSQDRVGQRQETQYF. The DNA of the CDR3 is TGTGCCAGCAGCCAAGATAGGGTGGGACAGAGACAAGAGACCCAGTACTTC.

The chain joins TRBV29-1 to TRBJ1-2, with 8 positions matching TRBD1. This CDR3 contains 14 residues. The ends lost 7 bases at V and 5 bases at J; junction bases unmatched: 12. CDR1 is SQVTM and CDR2 is ANQGSEA in the germline V gene. CDR3 in amino acids: CSADRGLELYGYTF. CDR3 coding DNA: TGCAGCGCAGACAGGGGCCTCGAGCTATATGGCTACACCTTC.

The chain has TRBV4-1 and TRBJ1-5; the match to TRBD1 covers 7 bases. The CDR3 runs to 15 residues. Germline V gene lookup returns CDR1 MGHRA and CDR2 YSYEKL. V trimming: 3 bases; J trimming: 4 bases; junction bases outside the gene matches: 6. The CDR3 is CASSQPGDRNQPQHF. CDR3 nucleotide sequence: TGCGCCAGCAGCCAGCCCGGGGACAGAAATCAGCCCCAGCATTTT.

The chain combines TRBV5-8 with TRBJ1-2; a weak D match, TRBD1 (5 bases). Trimming removed 4 bases at V and 2 bases at J, with 15 bases between. The CDR3 totals 15 residues. CDR1 and CDR2 (germline): SGHTS, YDEGEE. In DNA form, the CDR3 reads TGTGCCAGCAGCGCAGACAGCCGAAGGAACTATGGCTACACCTTC. As protein: CASSADSRRNYGYTF.

The chain recombines TRBV30 with TRBJ1-2; 7 bases line up with TRBD1. The CDR3 length is 12 residues. V shed 4 bases and J 7 bases; nucleotides not matched to a gene: 6. CDR1 GTSNPN and CDR2 SVGIG come from the germline V gene (reference sequence). Here the CDR3 DNA reads TGTGCCTGGACAGTCAGGGGGTTTGGCTACACCTTC. As protein: CAWTVRGFGYTF.

The gene calls are TRBV7-8 and TRBJ1-2, with 8 bases fitting TRBD1. The CDR3 runs 14 residues. Germline V CDR1 and CDR2: SGHVS, FQNEAQ. J was trimmed by 3 bases and V by 5 bases; bases with no gene match: 5. The CDR3 reads CASSLTGGDYGYTF. Written as DNA, the CDR3 is TGTGCCAGCAGCCTCACAGGGGGTGACTATGGCTACACCTTC.

The chain carries TRBV10-3 and TRBJ1-4, with 9 bases that match TRBD1. The CDR3 is 15 amino acids. Germline CDR1 ENHRY, CDR2 SYGVKD. V was clipped by 0 bases and J by 8 bases; unmatched bases: 4. The CDR3 sequence: CAISESHRGHEKLFF. The CDR3 DNA reads TGTGCCATCAGTGAGTCTCACAGGGGGCACGAAAAACTGTTTTTT.

This chain links TRBV6-2 or TRBV6-3 with TRBJ2-5; D uncertain. CDR3 length equals 14 residues. V shed 5 bases and J shed 0 bases, with 10 bases lying between them. Germline-derived CDR1 and CDR2 are MNHEY and SVGEGT. CDR3 DNA: TGTGCCAGCAGTACCTCTATGTACCAAGAGACCCAGTACTTC. Protein product: CASSTSMYQETQYF.

The table lists this clone with a count of one. The genes are TRBV28 and TRBJ1-5; D gene uncertain. V lost 5 bases, J lost 0 bases, and 14 bases lay in between. Germline V gene data show CDR1 as MDHEN and CDR2 as SYDVKM. The CDR3 has 16 amino acids. CDR3 sequence: CASSRGPVTSNQPQHF. The CDR3 DNA reads TGTGCCAGCAGTCGCGGCCCGGTCACTAGCAATCAGCCCCAGCATTTT.

The gene calls are TRBV4-2 and TRBJ2-1; D is possibly TRBD2 (5 bases). The germline CDR1 and CDR2 sequences are LGHNA and YNFKEQ. The length of the CDR3 is 12 residues. V dropped 4 bases and J dropped 7 bases, with 8 bases sitting between them. CDR3 in amino acids: CASSPEGNEQFF. CDR3 nucleotide sequence: TGTGCCAGCAGCCCCGAGGGAAATGAGCAGTTCTTC.